Listed below are T cell receptor beta chains from one sample, sequenced in a study of blood T cell repertoires in COVID-19. Profiled with immunoSEQ multiplex PCR; TCRdb holds only in-frame clones, not every one. Seen here are around 480,000 clones, 87% observed once, and the top ten hold about 0.65%. The sample taken for sequencing was PBMCs or T cells enriched from blood (not recorded which). These receptors all stem from a woman aged 18-29 years who had recovered from COVID-19. CDR3s include the opening cysteine and the closing phenylalanine or tryptophan. A D gene is named only where the DNA matches it firmly. Clone size appears in some rows only: once, few, many, or a class for an expanded clone.

>TRBD1|TRBJ2-7|few|TRBV6-5
TGTGCCAGCAGTTACTCCTCAGGGGGCTACGAGCAGTACTTC
CASSYSSGGYEQYF
>NA|TRBJ1-4|once|TRBV10-3
TGTGCCATCAGTGATAGTAATGAAAAACTGTTTTTT
CAISDSNEKLFF
>NA|TRBJ1-4|NA|TRBV28
TGTGCCAGCAGTTCCATCTTGGACAGTCGAGGTGAAAAACTGTTTTTT
CASSSILDSRGEKLFF
>NA|TRBJ2-2|NA|TRBV30
TGTGCCTGGAGTGTAATCGTCCCGGGCGGGGAGCTGTTTTTT
CAWSVIVPGGELFF
>NA|TRBJ1-2|few|TRBV11-2
TGTGCCAGCAGCCGGGGTGCCTATGGCTACACCTTC
CASSRGAYGYTF
>TRBD1|TRBJ1-3|NA|TRBV6-5
TGTGCCAGCAGTTACTCGACAGGGACTGGAAACACCATATATTTT
CASSYSTGTGNTIYF
>NA|TRBJ2-1|NA|TRBV7-2
TGTGCCAGCAGCTTAGGAGGACAGCACAATGAGCAGTTCTTC
CASSLGGQHNEQFF
>TRBD2|TRBJ2-1|once|TRBV4-1
TGCGCCAGCAGCCATGTCGGGAGGGGAGGACACAATGAGCAGTTCTTC
CASSHVGRGGHNEQFF
>NA|TRBJ2-6|NA|TRBV24-1
TGTGCCACCAGTGACCAGGGGGGACAAAGCTCTGGGGCCAACGTCCTGACTTTC
CATSDQGGQSSGANVLTF
>TRBD1|TRBJ2-3|NA|TRBV4-1
TGCGCCAGCAGCCCGGGACAGGGGCCAGATACGCAGTATTTT
CASSPGQGPDTQYF
>NA|TRBJ1-5|NA|TRBV7-3
TGTGCCAGCAGCTTTGGACAGTTAGTCAATCAGCCCCAGCATTTT
CASSFGQLVNQPQHF
>TRBD1|TRBJ1-2|NA|TRBV29-1
TGCAGCGTTGTACCGGACAGGGGAGGGGGCTACACCTTC
CSVVPDRGGGYTF
>NA|TRBJ1-1|NA|TRBV2
TGTGCCGGTAGAGGGAACACTGAAGCTTTCTTT
CAGRGNTEAFF
>NA|TRBJ2-4|NA|TRBV27
TGTGCCAGCAGTTTCGGGGTATCGGGCAAAAACATTCAGTACTTC
CASSFGVSGKNIQYF
>TRBD1|TRBJ2-5|NA|TRBV3-1/TRBV3-2
TGTGCCAGCAGTCAACAGGGGATCCAAGAGACCCAGTACTTC
CASSQQGIQETQYF
>TRBD1|TRBJ1-2|NA|TRBV24-1
TGTGCCACCAGTGAAGCGACAGGGTCGGGCGGCTACACCTTC
CATSEATGSGGYTF
>TRBD2|TRBJ2-7|NA|TRBV27
TGTGCCAGCAGTTTGTCGACTAGCGGGGGCCTACAGTACTTC
CASSLSTSGGLQYF
>NA|TRBJ1-1|NA|TRBV23-1
TGCGCCAGACGTAATTATCTTCAGGGTTGTGAAGCTTTCTTT
CARRNYLQGCEAFF
>NA|TRBJ2-7|NA|TRBV2
TGTGCCAGCAGTGTGGATAGCGGTTCCTACGAGCAGTACTTC
CASSVDSGSYEQYF
>NA|TRBJ1-4|NA|TRBV19
TGTGCCAGTAGTATAGGCCGCCTCGAGGGAGGCGAAGAAAAACTGTTTTTT
CASSIGRLEGGEEKLFF
>TRBD1|TRBJ2-1|NA|TRBV7-8
TGTGCCAGCAAGCTGACAGGGGCGAGCTCCTACAATGAGCAGTTCTTC
CASKLTGASSYNEQFF
>TRBD1|TRBJ1-2|NA|TRBV28
TGTGCCAGCAGTTTCACCGCAGGGGGCTATGGCTACACCTTC
CASSFTAGGYGYTF
>TRBD2|TRBJ2-5|once|TRBV7-2
TGTGCCAGCAGCCCGGGACTAGCGGTGAAAGAGACCCAGTACTTC
CASSPGLAVKETQYF
>NA|TRBJ1-5|NA|TRBV12-3/TRBV12-4
TGTGCCAGCAGCCCCCGAGGCAATCAGCCCCAGCATTTT
CASSPRGNQPQHF
>TRBD2|TRBJ2-2|NA|TRBV5-1
TGCGCCAGCAGCTTGGCCGGGGGGGCCCTCTCCGGGGAGCTGTTTTTT
CASSLAGGALSGELFF
>TRBD1|TRBJ1-1|NA|TRBV28
TGTGCCAGCAGTTTAACAGGGGCCGAAGCTTTCTTT
CASSLTGAEAFF
>NA|TRBJ1-1|NA|TRBV7-9
TGTGCCAGCCGCTCTCTCGGGGGCACTGAAGCTTTCTTT
CASRSLGGTEAFF
>NA|TRBJ1-4|once|TRBV5-1
TGCGCCAGCAGCTTGTCGGCAGGGGATGAAAAACTGTTTTTT
CASSLSAGDEKLFF
>TRBD1|TRBJ2-5|medium-sized|TRBV5-1
TGCGCCAGCAGCTTGGGACAGGGGCGGCAAGAGACCCAGTACTTC
CASSLGQGRQETQYF
>NA|TRBJ1-2|NA|TRBV27
TGTGCCAGCAGTTGGTCGCAGGGGAACTATGGCTACACCTTC
CASSWSQGNYGYTF
>NA|TRBJ1-2|NA|TRBV10-2
TGCGCCAGCTGGGAATATCAGGGGAGGGAGAATGGCTACACCTTC
CASWEYQGRENGYTF
>TRBD1|TRBJ2-1|NA|TRBV11-3
TGTGCCAGCAGCTTAGATCGAGGGGGCGAAAATGAGCAGTTCTTC
CASSLDRGGENEQFF
>TRBD2|TRBJ2-2|NA|TRBV5-1
TGCGCCAGCAGCTCCTTAGCGGGGGGGCTGGGTTCCGCCGGGGAGCTGTTTTTT
CASSSLAGGLGSAGELFF
>TRBD1|TRBJ1-4|NA|TRBV18
TGTGCCAGCTCACAAGACAGGGGAGAGAATGAAAAACTGTTTTTT
CASSQDRGENEKLFF
>NA|TRBJ1-4|NA|TRBV3-1/TRBV3-2
TGTGCCAGCAGCCAATTCAGGTCCGATGAAAAACTGTTTTTT
CASSQFRSDEKLFF
>TRBD1|TRBJ1-2|NA|TRBV30
TGTGCCTGGTCCCCCTTTTCTGACAGGGGGCGGGATGGCTACACCTTC
CAWSPFSDRGRDGYTF
>TRBD1|TRBJ1-6|NA|TRBV27
TGTGCCAGCAGTTTATCGGGGACAGGAGATAATTCACCCCTCCACTTT
CASSLSGTGDNSPLHF
>NA|TRBJ2-7|NA|TRBV5-1
TGCGCCAGCAGCGATACGGGATCCTACGAGCAGTACTTC
CASSDTGSYEQYF
>NA|TRBJ1-2|NA|TRBV3-1/TRBV3-2
TGTGCCAGCAGCCTGGCCGAGGACTATGGCTACACCTTC
CASSLAEDYGYTF
>NA|TRBJ2-7|NA|TRBV10-1
TGCGCCAGCTATCTGACAGGTTCCTCTTCTTACGAGCAGTACTTC
CASYLTGSSSYEQYF
>TRBD2|TRBJ2-3|NA|TRBV5-1
TGCGCCAGCAGCTTCTCACAGGTTGGGACTAGCTTCCCAGATACGCAGTATTTT
CASSFSQVGTSFPDTQYF
>TRBD1|TRBJ1-1|NA|TRBV6-5
TGTGCCAGCAGTCCGTTGGGACAGGGGGGGGAAGCTTTCTTT
CASSPLGQGGEAFF
>NA|TRBJ2-2|once|TRBV5-5
TGTGCCAGCACCTCTGGTAGCGGTGCCACCGGGGAGCTGTTTTTT
CASTSGSGATGELFF
>NA|TRBJ2-2|NA|TRBV30
TGTGCCTGGAGTGCCGGGACTTCTCCCACCGGGGAGCTGTTTTTT
CAWSAGTSPTGELFF
>NA|TRBJ1-5|NA|TRBV7-8
TGTGCCAGCAGCTTAGGAACGGGAAGGGATCAGCCCCAGCATTTT
CASSLGTGRDQPQHF
>TRBD1|TRBJ2-1|NA|TRBV3-1/TRBV3-2
TGTGCCAGCAGCCTCCGGGGACAGAGCTCCTACAATGAGCAGTTCTTC
CASSLRGQSSYNEQFF
>NA|TRBJ1-5|NA|TRBV6-5
TGTGCCAGCACCGGACAGATCAATCAGCCCCAGCATTTT
CASTGQINQPQHF
>TRBD1|TRBJ2-1|NA|TRBV12-5
TGTGCTAGTGGTTTGACCGATCCGGGACAGGGGGTGGGCTCCTACAATGAGCAGTTCTTC
CASGLTDPGQGVGSYNEQFF
>NA|TRBJ1-5|few|TRBV30
TGTGCCTGGAGTGTATATCGGGGGGCAAGCAATCAGCCCCAGCATTTT
CAWSVYRGASNQPQHF
>TRBD1|TRBJ1-5|NA|TRBV5-6
TGTGCCAGCAGCACGACAGGGGGGAATCAGCCCCAGCATTTT
CASSTTGGNQPQHF
>NA|TRBJ2-3|NA|TRBV28
TGTGCCAGCAGTTTAACCCCCCCCTCCGGGGGACGCACAGATACGCAGTATTTT
CASSLTPPSGGRTDTQYF
>TRBD1|TRBJ1-2|NA|TRBV7-9
TGTGCCAGCAGCTTTAAAGGGACAGGGACTTATGGCTACACCTTC
CASSFKGTGTYGYTF
>NA|TRBJ1-5|few|TRBV19
TGTGCCAGTAGTATGTTTTCAGGGCCCCAGCATTTT
CASSMFSGPQHF
>NA|TRBJ2-3|NA|TRBV19
TGTGCCAGTAGTATAGGTCCGCTAGGGGGATACGCAGATACGCAGTATTTT
CASSIGPLGGYADTQYF
>TRBD2|TRBJ2-4|NA|TRBV19
TGTGCCAGTAGTATAGATCTCTTGGCGGGGGATGACAAAAACATTCAGTACTTC
CASSIDLLAGDDKNIQYF
>TRBD2|TRBJ2-1|NA|TRBV27
TGTGCCAGCAGTTCGGGGGGGACCTACAATGAGCAGTTCTTC
CASSSGGTYNEQFF
>NA|TRBJ2-3|NA|TRBV7-2
TGTGCCAGCAGCTTAGCTCGGGAGACAGATACGCAGTATTTT
CASSLARETDTQYF
>NA|TRBJ2-3|NA|TRBV5-5
TGTGCCAGCAGCTTGGCTGTTTACTCTAGCACAGATACGCAGTATTTT
CASSLAVYSSTDTQYF
>TRBD1|TRBJ1-2|NA|TRBV28
TGTGCCAGCAGCTTCGGGACAGCTAACTATGGCTACACCTTC
CASSFGTANYGYTF